A single sample is the source of the 8 T cell receptor beta chains below, sequenced in a study of tumour-infiltrating T cells in Burkitt lymphoma. This table comes from immunoSEQ multiplex PCR, and its TCRdb copy is limited to in-frame clones, with some not included. The repertoire holds more than 45,000 clones, around 29% seen once, with 2.9% in the top ten. Sequencing input: tumor tissue. All receptors come from a human donor with Burkitt lymphoma.

The V and J genes are TRBV19 and TRBJ1-5; D is undetermined. Germline CDR1 LNHDA, CDR2 SQIVND (reference sequence). The CDR3 is 14 amino acids. V gave up 3 bases and J gave up 5 bases, with 11 bases separating them. CDR3: CASSMARRDQPQHF. In DNA form, the CDR3 reads TGTGCCAGTAGTATGGCACGGAGGGATCAGCCCCAGCATTTT.

This clone was detected only a few times. The rearrangement joins TRBV27 to TRBJ1-2; D is possibly TRBD1 (6 bases). This CDR3 has 14 amino acids. The V end lost 2 bases, the J end lost 6 bases, and 13 bases lay between the germline ends. Germline V gene sequence: CDR1 MNHEY, CDR2 SMNVEV (reference sequence). The CDR3 loop is CASSLNGQGNGYTF. For the CDR3, the DNA is TGTGCCAGCAGTTTAAACGGCCAGGGGAATGGCTACACCTTC.

There are a few counts of this clone. The gene calls are TRBV4-3 and TRBJ2-7; D is unresolved. With 1 base removed from V and 3 bases from J, the gap between germline ends came to 10 bases. The CDR3 runs 14 residues. Germline-derived CDR1 and CDR2 are LGHNA and YSLEER. DNA for the CDR3: TGCGCCAGCAGCCAAGGGGTAGAAAACTACGAGCAGTACTTC. It encodes CASSQGVENYEQYF.

The genes are TRBV28 and TRBJ1-1, with D uncertain. Germline V gene lookup returns CDR1 MDHEN and CDR2 SYDVKM. The CDR3 extends over 13 amino acids. Trimming stripped 3 bases from V and 1 base from J, with 6 bases between. The CDR3 reads CASSFTTNTEAFF. CDR3 coding DNA: TGTGCCAGCAGTTTTACAACGAACACTGAAGCTTTCTTT.

The chain joins TRBV7-2 to TRBJ1-1; unclear D gene. Per the germline V gene, CDR1 is SGHTA and CDR2 is FQGNSA. The CDR3 runs to 13 residues. V lost 5 bases, J lost 4 bases, and 11 bases lay in between. CDR3 residues: CASSPQWGTEAFF. The CDR3, as DNA: TGTGCCAGCAGCCCCCAATGGGGCACTGAAGCTTTCTTT.

The J gene is TRBJ1-1, the V gene TRBV5-1; D not resolved. CDR1 is SGHRS and CDR2 is YFSETQ in the germline V gene. CDR3 length equals 13 residues. The germline V and J ends were trimmed by 3 bases and 1 base, with 7 bases remaining between them. The CDR3 DNA reads TGCGCCAGCAGCTGGGATTCGAACACTGAAGCTTTCTTT. This codes for CASSWDSNTEAFF. Supplemented by reference TRBV5-1 and TRBJ1-1, the full variable domain reads KAGVTQTPRYLIKTRGQQVTLSCSPISGHRSVSWYQQTPGQGLQFLFEYFSETQRNKGNFPGRFSGRQFSNSRSEMNVSTLELGDSALYLCASSWDSNTEAFFGQGTRLTVV.

The chain has TRBV10-3 and TRBJ2-3; 7 bases map to TRBD1. V was pared by 6 bases and J by 4 bases, with 10 bases of the junction left unmatched. This CDR3 comprises 15 residues. The germline gives CDR1 ENHRY, CDR2 SYGVKD. CDR3 sequence (DNA): TGTGCCATCAGGGGACAGTGGAGTGCCGCAGATACGCAGTATTTT. Protein product: CAIRGQWSAADTQYF.

This chain connects TRBV6-4 to TRBJ2-2; no definite D call. The V end lost 5 bases, the J end lost 7 bases, and 20 bases lay between the germline ends. The CDR3 runs to 16 residues. Germline loops: CDR1 MRHNA, CDR2 SNTAGT. DNA for the CDR3: TGTGCCAGCAGTAAGCAGTTCAGTGTCGGTGGCGGGGAGCTGTTTTTT. It translates to CASSKQFSVGGGELFF.